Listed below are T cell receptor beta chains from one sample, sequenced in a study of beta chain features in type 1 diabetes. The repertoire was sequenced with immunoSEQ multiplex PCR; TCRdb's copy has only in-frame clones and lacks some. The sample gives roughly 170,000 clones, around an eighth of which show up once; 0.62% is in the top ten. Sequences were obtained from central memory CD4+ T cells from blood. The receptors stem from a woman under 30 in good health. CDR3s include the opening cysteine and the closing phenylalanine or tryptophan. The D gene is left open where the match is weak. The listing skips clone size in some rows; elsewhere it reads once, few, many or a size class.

TGTGCCTGGAGTGTGGCGAGGGATCAGCCCCAGCATTTT CAWSVARDQPQHF TRBJ1-5 NA NA TRBV30 13
TGTGCCAGCTCACCACCGAGGTCGAGGGAGAACTATGGCTACACCTTC CASSPPRSRENYGYTF TRBJ1-2 NA NA TRBV18 16
TGCAGCGTTAAGGGGGGGAGCAATCAGCCCCAGCATTTT CSVKGGSNQPQHF TRBJ1-5 NA NA TRBV29-1 13
TGTGCCAGCAGTCCCGCGGGGGGACCCCAAGGTGAGCAGTTCTTC CASSPAGGPQGEQFF TRBJ2-1 TRBD2 few TRBV27 15
TGCGCCAGCAGCGGGACAGCTCCATCCTACGAGCAGTACTTC CASSGTAPSYEQYF TRBJ2-7 TRBD1 few TRBV5-1 14
TGTGCCAGCTCACTCGGTATGAACAATGAGCAGTTCTTC CASSLGMNNEQFF TRBJ2-1 NA many TRBV18 13
TGCGCCAGCAGCCAAGAGGGGACAGCTGGAAACACCATATATTTT CASSQEGTAGNTIYF TRBJ1-3 TRBD1 few TRBV4-1 15
TGCAGCGTTGAAGATAGCGGGGGCGCTTCTACTTTCTTT CSVEDSGGASTFF TRBJ1-1 NA NA TRBV29-1 13
TGCAGCGTTAAGGGAGGGAGCGGGAGGAACCAAGAGACCCAGTACTTC CSVKGGSGRNQETQYF TRBJ2-5 TRBD2 few TRBV29-1 16
TGTGCCAGCAAGGACAGGAACTCTGGGGCCAACGTCCTGACTTTC CASKDRNSGANVLTF TRBJ2-6 TRBD1 few TRBV28 15
TGTGCCAGCAGCTTAAACGGGAACAATGAGCAGTTCTTC CASSLNGNNEQFF TRBJ2-1 NA NA TRBV7-3 13
TGTGCCAGCAGTGAAGGAGGCAGGGCCAACGTCCTGACTTTC CASSEGGRANVLTF TRBJ2-6 NA few TRBV2 14
TGTGCCAGCAGTTACCGACAGTTCGCTGAAGCTTTCTTT CASSYRQFAEAFF TRBJ1-1 NA NA TRBV6-5 13
TGCGCCAGCAGCCAAGGCTCTAGCGCGCAAGAGACCCAGTACTTC CASSQGSSAQETQYF TRBJ2-5 NA NA TRBV4-1 15
TGTGCTGCAGGGACTAGCGCCTACACAGATACGCAGTATTTT CAAGTSAYTDTQYF TRBJ2-3 TRBD2 few TRBV13 14
TGTGCCAGCAGTGGGGGACAGCTAAATCTCTATGGCTACACCTTC CASSGGQLNLYGYTF TRBJ1-2 TRBD1 NA TRBV6-1 15
TGTGCCAGCTCAAGGGGAACCTACGAGCAGTACTTC CASSRGTYEQYF TRBJ2-7 NA few TRBV18 12
TGTGCCTGGAGTCGGCAGGGGGCCTCTGAGCAGTTCTTC CAWSRQGASEQFF TRBJ2-1 TRBD1 few TRBV30 13
TGTGCCAGCAGCTCAATTAGTGTTGTAGATACGCAGTATTTT CASSSISVVDTQYF TRBJ2-3 NA few TRBV13 14
TGTGCCAGTACAAGGACTAGCGGGAGCGGAGTCCGCAATGAGCAGTTCTTC CASTRTSGSGVRNEQFF TRBJ2-1 TRBD2 few TRBV19 17
TGCGCCAGCAGCGAGGGCTCCTACAATGAGCAGTTCTTC CASSEGSYNEQFF TRBJ2-1 NA few TRBV5-1 13
TGCGCCAGCAGCCAAGACGCGAATTTCAATGAGCAGTTCTTC CASSQDANFNEQFF TRBJ2-1 NA NA TRBV4-1 14
TGTGCCAGCAGCCACACGGAACAGGGCGCCGAAGCTTTCTTT CASSHTEQGAEAFF TRBJ1-1 NA few TRBV7-3 14
TGTGCCAGCAGCTCCCCCGGGACTAGCGGGAGGGAAGGTGAGCAGTTCTTC CASSSPGTSGREGEQFF TRBJ2-1 TRBD2 NA TRBV11-1 17
TGTGCCAGCAGTCGAATTCCCGCAGGGGCTTTCTTT CASSRIPAGAFF TRBJ1-1 NA many TRBV28 12
TGTGCCAGCAGCCGTAATCCGACTAGCGGGAGCCGAATCGGGGAGCTGTTTTTT CASSRNPTSGSRIGELFF TRBJ2-2 TRBD2 NA TRBV5-6 18
TGCGCCAGCAGCGGGACTAGGCACGAGCAGTACTTC CASSGTRHEQYF TRBJ2-7 TRBD2 NA TRBV5-1 12
TGCAGCGTTCAGGCGGGAGGCTACAATGAGCAGTTCTTC CSVQAGGYNEQFF TRBJ2-1 TRBD2 few TRBV29-1 13
TGTGCCAGCAGTGATCGGCTAGCGGGAGTCCCCTACAATGAGCAGTTCTTC CASSDRLAGVPYNEQFF TRBJ2-1 TRBD2 NA TRBV6-1 17
TGTGCCAGCAGCTTAGGTGGATACAGGGGGCGATTTAGTGTTCAGCCCCAGCATTTT CASSLGGYRGRFSVQPQHF TRBJ1-5 TRBD1 few TRBV11-2 19
TGTGCCAGCAGCCCGCACGGGGGACGGCAAGAGACCCAGTACTTC CASSPHGGRQETQYF TRBJ2-5 NA NA TRBV13 15
TGCGCCAGCAGTCAATCGGCCAGCACAGATACGCAGTATTTT CASSQSASTDTQYF TRBJ2-3 NA NA TRBV23-1 14
TGTGCCATCAGTGAGCCCCCATTGAATGAGCAGTTCTTC CAISEPPLNEQFF TRBJ2-1 NA NA TRBV10-3 13
TGTGCCAGCAGCCCTCTTACCGCGGGAGGCATCTCCTACGAGCAGTACTTC CASSPLTAGGISYEQYF TRBJ2-7 TRBD2 NA TRBV11-1 17
TGTGCCAGCAGCCCACAGGGAACCGGGGAGCTGTTTTTT CASSPQGTGELFF TRBJ2-2 NA few TRBV7-9 13
TGTGCCACCAGCAGAGATCCCCGGACCGGGGAGCTGTTTTTT CATSRDPRTGELFF TRBJ2-2 NA NA TRBV15 14
TGTGCCAGCAGCCAAGATCCAACTAGCCCTTCCTACAATGAGCAGTTCTTC CASSQDPTSPSYNEQFF TRBJ2-1 NA few TRBV4-2 17
TGCAGCGTTGTCGACAGGGGAGGGTATACGCAGTATTTT CSVVDRGGYTQYF TRBJ2-3 NA few TRBV29-1 13
TGTGCCTTCCTCCGGGACAGGGGGTCTGGGGCCAACGTCCTGACTTTC CAFLRDRGSGANVLTF TRBJ2-6 TRBD1 medium-sized TRBV30 16
TGTGCCAGCAGTCCAGGATCTCAGGGAACCTCTTTT CASSPGSQGTSF TRBJ1-4 NA NA TRBV28 12
TGTGCCACCCGACAGGAACTCTACGAGCAGTACTTC CATRQELYEQYF TRBJ2-7 NA NA TRBV6-5 12
TGTGCCAGCAGTTTAATAGCGGGGGGCTACAATGAGCAGTTCTTC CASSLIAGGYNEQFF TRBJ2-1 TRBD2 few TRBV27 15
TGTGCCAGCAGCCGGGACAGGGGTGAAAAACTGTTTTTT CASSRDRGEKLFF TRBJ1-4 TRBD1 few TRBV11-2 13
TGCGCCAGCAGCTTGGATGTCAGTTTAAACATTCAGTACTTC CASSLDVSLNIQYF TRBJ2-4 NA NA TRBV5-1 14
TGCGCCAGCAGCTTACCGGGACAGCAAGAGACCCAGTACTTC CASSLPGQQETQYF TRBJ2-5 TRBD1 few TRBV5-1 14
TGTGCCTGGAGTTATTCACAGGGTACGGCTTTCTTT CAWSYSQGTAFF TRBJ1-1 NA NA TRBV30 12
TGTGCCAGCATTACCGGGACAGTGAACGGCTACACCTTC CASITGTVNGYTF TRBJ1-2 TRBD1 NA TRBV28 13
TGTGCCAGCAGTTACTCGTCCGGGAGCGTTACAGATACGCAGTATTTT CASSYSSGSVTDTQYF TRBJ2-3 NA NA TRBV6-5 16
TGCAGCGTTTCGCCAGGGGGCGCGCTTGGGGCCAACGTCCTGACTTTC CSVSPGGALGANVLTF TRBJ2-6 TRBD1 NA TRBV29-1 16
TGTGCCTGGAAAATAGCGGGAGATCGAAATGAGCAGTTCTTC CAWKIAGDRNEQFF TRBJ2-1 TRBD2 few TRBV30 14
TGTGCCAGCGGGGGCGGGGGCTACACCTTC CASGGGGYTF TRBJ1-2 NA NA TRBV7-2 10
TGTGCCAGCAGCTTGGGGGGGAACACTGAAGCTTTCTTT CASSLGGNTEAFF TRBJ1-1 NA few TRBV11-2 13
TGTGCCAGTAGTCCCGGACTAGCGGGGACCTCAGGGTTCTTC CASSPGLAGTSGFF TRBJ2-1 TRBD2 few TRBV19 14
TGTGCCAGCAGGGAACAGGGGTTATACACTGAAGCTTTCTTT CASREQGLYTEAFF TRBJ1-1 TRBD1 NA TRBV6-1 14
TGCGCCAGCAGCTTACTAGCGGGGCCCGGGACCCAGTACTTC CASSLLAGPGTQYF TRBJ2-5 TRBD2 few TRBV5-1 14
TGTGCCAGCAGCTTAGATGCCCCAAGGCTAGCGGGCAAAAACATTCAGTACTTC CASSLDAPRLAGKNIQYF TRBJ2-4 TRBD2 NA TRBV11-2 18
TGTGCCAGCAGTTTTCAGCGGACTAGCGCGAGCTCCTACGAGCAGTACTTC CASSFQRTSASSYEQYF TRBJ2-7 TRBD2 NA TRBV27 17
TGTGCCAGCAGCTTGGGTTTGGGGACTAGAACAAGCGAGCAGTACTTC CASSLGLGTRTSEQYF TRBJ2-7 TRBD2 NA TRBV5-4 16
TGTGCCAGCAGCCTGGGGACAGGGCACTCCTACGAGCAGTACTTC CASSLGTGHSYEQYF TRBJ2-7 TRBD1 NA TRBV7-8 15
TGTGCCAGCAGCCAAGAGGGGAGCGGGAGCTCCGGGGAGCTGTTTTTT CASSQEGSGSSGELFF TRBJ2-2 TRBD2 few TRBV4-2 16